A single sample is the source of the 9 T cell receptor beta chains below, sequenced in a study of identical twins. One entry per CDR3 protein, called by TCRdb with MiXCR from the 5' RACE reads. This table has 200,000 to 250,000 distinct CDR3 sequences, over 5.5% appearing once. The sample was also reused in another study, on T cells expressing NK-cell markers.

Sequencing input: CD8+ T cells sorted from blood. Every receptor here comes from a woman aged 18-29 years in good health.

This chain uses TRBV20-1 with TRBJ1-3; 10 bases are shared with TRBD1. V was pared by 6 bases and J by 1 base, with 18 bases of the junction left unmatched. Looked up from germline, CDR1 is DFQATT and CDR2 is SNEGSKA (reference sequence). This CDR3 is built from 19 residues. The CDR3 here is CSAYLGDRGSMESGNTIYF. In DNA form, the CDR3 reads TGCAGTGCCTACCTAGGGGACAGGGGCTCGATGGAGTCTGGAAACACCATATATTTT.

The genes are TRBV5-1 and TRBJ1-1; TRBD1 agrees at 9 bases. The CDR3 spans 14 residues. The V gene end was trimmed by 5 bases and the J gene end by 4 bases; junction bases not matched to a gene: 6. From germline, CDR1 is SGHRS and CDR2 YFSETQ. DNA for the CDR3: TGCGCCAGCAGACCGGGACAGGGTGGCACTGAAGCTTTCTTT. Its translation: CASRPGQGGTEAFF. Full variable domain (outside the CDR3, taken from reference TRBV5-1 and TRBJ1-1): KAGVTQTPRYLIKTRGQQVTLSCSPISGHRSVSWYQQTPGQGLQFLFEYFSETQRNKGNFPGRFSGRQFSNSRSEMNVSTLELGDSALYLCASRPGQGGTEAFFGQGTRLTVV.

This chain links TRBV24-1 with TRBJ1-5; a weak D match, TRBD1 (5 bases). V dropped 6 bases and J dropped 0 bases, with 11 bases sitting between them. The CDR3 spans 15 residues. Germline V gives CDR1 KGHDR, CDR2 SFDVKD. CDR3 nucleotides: TGTGCCACCAGTCTTGCAGGGAATAGCAATCAGCCCCAGCATTTT. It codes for CATSLAGNSNQPQHF.

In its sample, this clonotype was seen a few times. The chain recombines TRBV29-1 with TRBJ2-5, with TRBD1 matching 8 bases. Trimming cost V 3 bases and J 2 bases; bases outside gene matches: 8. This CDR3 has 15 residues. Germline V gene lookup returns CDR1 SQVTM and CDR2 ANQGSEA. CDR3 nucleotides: TGCAGCGTTGAGCTAGGACAGGGTTGGCAAGAGACCCAGTACTTC. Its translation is CSVELGQGWQETQYF.

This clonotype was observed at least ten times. Here the CDR3 reads CASRSRTDTEAFF. CDR3 bases: TGCGCCAGCAGGTCGAGGACAGACACTGAAGCTTTCTTT. V and J are TRBV5-1 and TRBJ1-1, with a tentative D call TRBD1 (6 bases). The CDR3 covers 13 residues. With 5 bases removed from V and 3 bases from J, the gap between germline ends came to 11 bases. Germline lookup yields CDR1 SGHRS and CDR2 YFSETQ.

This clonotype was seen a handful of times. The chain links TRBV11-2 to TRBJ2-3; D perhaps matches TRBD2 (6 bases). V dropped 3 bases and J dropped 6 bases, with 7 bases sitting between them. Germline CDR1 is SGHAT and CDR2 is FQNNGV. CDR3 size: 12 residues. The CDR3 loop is CASSFLADTQYF. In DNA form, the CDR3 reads TGTGCCAGCAGCTTTCTAGCGGATACGCAGTATTTT.

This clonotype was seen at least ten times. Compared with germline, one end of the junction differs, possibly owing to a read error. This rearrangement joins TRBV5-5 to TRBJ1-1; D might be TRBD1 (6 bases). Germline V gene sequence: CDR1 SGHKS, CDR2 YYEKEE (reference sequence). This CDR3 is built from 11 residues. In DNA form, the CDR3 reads TGTGCCAGCAGCTCTTCAGGGGACCTACTCTTT. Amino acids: CASSSSGDLLF.

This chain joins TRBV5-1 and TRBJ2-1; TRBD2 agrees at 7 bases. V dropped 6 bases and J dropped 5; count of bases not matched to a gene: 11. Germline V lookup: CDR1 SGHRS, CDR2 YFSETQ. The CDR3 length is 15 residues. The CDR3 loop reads CASTIGAGVNNEQFF. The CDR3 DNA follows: TGCGCCAGCACCATCGGGGCGGGAGTGAACAATGAGCAGTTCTTC.

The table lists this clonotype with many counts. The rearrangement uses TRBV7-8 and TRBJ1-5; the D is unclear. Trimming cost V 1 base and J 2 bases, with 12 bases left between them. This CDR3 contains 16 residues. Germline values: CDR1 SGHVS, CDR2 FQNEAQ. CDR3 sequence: CASSLVSGLGNQPQHF. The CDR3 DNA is TGTGCCAGCAGCTTAGTCTCCGGGCTTGGCAATCAGCCCCAGCATTTT.